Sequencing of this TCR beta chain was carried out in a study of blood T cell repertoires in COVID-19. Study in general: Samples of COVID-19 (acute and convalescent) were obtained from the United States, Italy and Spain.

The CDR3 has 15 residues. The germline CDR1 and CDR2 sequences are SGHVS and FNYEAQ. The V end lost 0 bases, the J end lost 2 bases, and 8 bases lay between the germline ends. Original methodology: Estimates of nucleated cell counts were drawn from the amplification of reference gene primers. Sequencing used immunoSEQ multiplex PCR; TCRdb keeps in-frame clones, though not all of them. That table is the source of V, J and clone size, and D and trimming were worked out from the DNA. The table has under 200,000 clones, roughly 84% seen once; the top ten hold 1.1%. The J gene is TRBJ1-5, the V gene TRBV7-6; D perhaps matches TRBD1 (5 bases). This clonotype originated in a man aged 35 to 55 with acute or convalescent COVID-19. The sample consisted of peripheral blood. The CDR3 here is CASSLATGGNQPQHF. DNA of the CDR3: TGTGCCAGCAGCTTAGCAACAGGCGGCAATCAGCCCCAGCATTTT.